Shown below are 25 T cell receptor beta chains from a single sample sequenced in a study of identical twins (dated by TCRdb to the mid-2010s). Library preparation used 5' RACE. Sequencing instrument: Illumina HiSeq 2000. The public sequencing data were trimmed at Q25 with fastp and processed into clonotypes with MiXCR by TCRdb, which kept only in-frame beta chains. Every CDR3 protein is listed once, alongside the most common genes and DNA of its rows. The sample table records roughly 280,000 distinct CDR3 sequences; 8.5% to 9.5% of these occur just once. Roughly 6.4% of the sample belongs to the ten largest clones. In addition, the sample was reused for a study of yellow fever vaccine responses in identical twins.

Sequencing input: CD8+ T cells sorted from blood. These receptors were taken from a woman aged 18-29 years in good health.

The rearrangement joins TRBV2 to TRBJ2-7; D is unclear. V was trimmed by 0 bases and J by 0 bases, leaving 12 bases between them. Per germline, CDR1 SNHLY and CDR2 FYNNEI. The CDR3 sequence is 16 residues long. The CDR3 region has the DNA TGTGCCAGCAGTGAAGCGTTCCCCCAGATCTCCTACGAGCAGTACTTC. Translating it yields CASSEAFPQISYEQYF. The whole variable domain, remainder taken from reference TRBV2 and TRBJ2-7, is EPEVTQTPSHQVTQMGQEVILRCVPISNHLYFYWYRQILGQKVEFLVSFYNNEISEKSEIFDDQFSVERPDGSNFTLKIRSTKLEDSAMYFCASSEAFPQISYEQYFGPGTRLTVT.

This clonotype was recorded many times. This sequence joins TRBV7-9 and TRBJ2-1; 8 bases are a match to TRBD1. The CDR3 consists of 16 residues. CDR1 SEHNR and CDR2 FQNEAQ come from the germline V gene (reference sequence). J was trimmed by 1 base and V by 5 bases; bases with no gene match: 7. The CDR3 DNA reads as TGTGCCAGCAGCCGAACCACAGGGGGATCCTACAATGAGCAGTTCTTC. This gives the protein CASSRTTGGSYNEQFF. Full variable domain (rest looked up from reference TRBV7-9 and TRBJ2-1): DTGVSQNPRHKITKRGQNVTFRCDPISEHNRLYWYRQTLGQGPEFLTYFQNEAQLEKSRLLSDRFSAERPKGSFSTLEIQRTEQGDSAMYLCASSRTTGGSYNEQFFGPGTRLTVL.

This chain connects TRBV7-8 to TRBJ2-1, with 10 bases fitting TRBD1. CDR1 is SGHVS and CDR2 is FQNEAQ in the germline V gene. The CDR3 runs 18 residues. The trim removed 5 bases at V and 6 bases at J, leaving 16 bases unmatched. The CDR3 DNA sequence: TGTGCCAGCAGCACCGGGACAGGGGCCGTACAGGGAAGCAATGAGCAGTTCTTC. It specifies CASSTGTGAVQGSNEQFF.

This clonotype turned up a few times. In nucleotides, the CDR3 is TGTGCCACCAGCAGAGACATTCAGGATAGCGGGATTGAGCAGTTCTTC. It specifies CATSRDIQDSGIEQFF. The chain combines TRBV15 with TRBJ2-1; 8 nucleotides match TRBD2. In germline, CDR1 is LNHNV, CDR2 YYDKDF (reference sequence). The CDR3 extends over 16 amino acids. V was pared by 0 bases and J by 9 bases, with 10 bases of the junction left unmatched.

There are many counts of this clonotype. J is TRBJ1-1 and V is TRBV28; TRBD1 matches at 9 bases. After removal of 8 bases from V and 6 bases from J, the junction contained 10 bases not matched to a gene. CDR3 length: 14 residues. Germline CDR1 MDHEN, CDR2 SYDVKM. The CDR3 is CASLPGQGFAEAFF. The CDR3 nucleotides are TGTGCCAGCCTTCCGGGACAGGGATTCGCTGAAGCTTTCTTT.

The V call is TRBV2, the J call TRBJ2-7; TRBD2 is a possible D gene (6 bases). The CDR3 is 15 amino acids. The germline V and J ends were trimmed by 7 bases and 7 bases, with 23 bases remaining between them. Germline assignment: CDR1 SNHLY and CDR2 FYNNEI. The CDR3 sequence is CASTKGRQGRWEQYF. The CDR3, as DNA: TGTGCCAGCACCAAAGGGAGGCAGGGACGGTGGGAGCAGTACTTC.

CDR3 bases: TGTGCCAGCAGCCAAGGCCGGACAGGAATTTTTTATGGCTACACCTTC. Translating gives CASSQGRTGIFYGYTF. J is TRBJ1-2 and V is TRBV14, with 7 bases lining up with TRBD1. Germline trimming cut 1 base from V and 5 bases from J; bases unmatched to any gene: 10. Germline V gene lookup returns CDR1 SGHDN and CDR2 FVKESK. The CDR3 covers 16 residues.

Ten or more counts support this clonotype. The gene calls are TRBV7-9 and TRBJ2-7; unclear D gene. The V end was cut by 0 bases, the J end by 4 bases, with 7 bases between. The CDR3 has 13 residues. Germline CDR1 reads SEHNR; CDR2 reads FQNEAQ (reference sequence). CDR3: CASSLAPAYEQYF. The DNA for the CDR3 is TGTGCCAGCAGCTTAGCGCCGGCTTACGAGCAGTACTTC.

There are a few counts of this clonotype. The J gene is TRBJ2-7, the V gene TRBV7-9, with 10 nucleotides matching TRBD2. The CDR3 has 14 amino acids. Germline-derived CDR1 and CDR2 are SEHNR and FQNEAQ (reference sequence). With 7 bases clipped from V and 7 bases from J, the junction kept 10 bases outside the gene matches. The CDR3 reads CASTKIAGGYEQYF. In DNA form, the CDR3 reads TGTGCCAGCACCAAAATAGCGGGGGGCTATGAGCAGTACTTC.

The J gene is TRBJ2-7, the V gene TRBV6-5; D is uncertain. In germline, CDR1 is MNHEY, CDR2 SVGAGI. Trimming removed 5 bases from V and 0 bases from J, with 11 bases in between. The CDR3 length is 14 residues. The CDR3 here is CASSTSLSSYEQYF. CDR3 bases: TGTGCCAGCAGTACCTCGTTAAGCTCCTACGAGCAGTACTTC.

A word on this clonotype: The junction does not match germline at one end; this may be a read error. The chain combines TRBV20-1 with TRBJ2-1; 10 nucleotides agree with TRBD2. The CDR3 covers 17 residues. The germline V gene has CDR1 DFQATT and CDR2 SNEGSKA (reference sequence). Here the CDR3 reads CCASALTSGVSYNEQFF. CDR3 DNA sequence: TGCTGTGCTAGCGCCCTTACTAGCGGGGTTTCCTACAATGAGCAGTTCTTC.

This clonotype was found many times. The rearrangement links TRBV20-1 to TRBJ2-5; D gene ambiguous. The CDR3 has 13 residues. CDR1 DFQATT and CDR2 SNEGSKA come from the germline V gene (reference sequence). Trimming cost V 6 bases and J 3 bases, with 14 bases left between them. For the CDR3, the DNA is TGCAGTGCGAGCCGGGCGGCTGAAGAGACCCAGTACTTC. Translation gives CSASRAAEETQYF.

At least ten counts were recorded for this clonotype. The genes are TRBV4-3 and TRBJ1-1; 8 bases line up with TRBD1. This CDR3 is built from 17 residues. CDR1 LGHNA and CDR2 YSLEER come from the germline V gene. After removal of 0 bases from V and 6 bases from J, the junction contained 12 bases not matched to a gene. The CDR3 region has the DNA TGCGCCAGCAGCCAAGATGGACCCGGACAGGGCTTTCCTGAAGCTTTCTTT. This codes for CASSQDGPGQGFPEAFF.

This clonotype appeared a few times. The chain is built from TRBV5-4 and TRBJ2-7; TRBD1 matches 7 bases. Trimming at V came to 4 bases and at J to 1 base, leaving 11 bases not matched to a gene. The V gene's germline CDR1 is SGHNT and CDR2 YYREEE (reference sequence). The CDR3 is made up of 16 amino acids. CDR3 in DNA: TGTGCCAGCAGCGACCCGGCGACAGGGATATCCTACGAGCAGTACTTC. It yields the protein CASSDPATGISYEQYF. Filled out from reference TRBV5-4 and TRBJ2-7, the complete variable domain reads ETGVTQSPTHLIKTRGQQVTLRCSSQSGHNTVSWYQQALGQGPQFIFQYYREEENGRGNFPPRFSGLQFPNYSSELNVNALELDDSALYLCASSDPATGISYEQYFGPGTRLTVT.

The table lists this clonotype with a few counts. This chain links TRBV5-5 with TRBJ2-7; D tentatively fits TRBD1 or TRBD2 (6 bases each). The CDR3 length is 16 residues. Germline V CDR1 and CDR2: SGHKS, YYEKEE (reference sequence). Trimming took 4 bases from V and 3 from J, leaving 20 bases between them. CDR3 nucleotide sequence: TGTGCCAGCAGCCCCCCAAGAGGGGGGCGCTTCTACGAGCAGTACTTC. It encodes CASSPPRGGRFYEQYF.

The chain employs TRBV15 and TRBJ2-1, with 10 bases matching TRBD1. With 1 base clipped from V and 9 bases from J, the junction kept 6 bases outside the gene matches. This CDR3 spans 15 amino acids. CDR1 LNHNV and CDR2 YYDKDF come from the germline V gene (reference sequence). The CDR3 coding sequence is TGTGCCACCAGCAGAGTCCCGGGACAGGGGATTGAGCAGTTCTTC. Protein: CATSRVPGQGIEQFF.

There are a few counts of this clonotype. The V call is TRBV20-1, the J call TRBJ2-7; D gene uncertain. Per the germline V gene, CDR1 is DFQATT and CDR2 is SNEGSKA (reference sequence). Trimming stripped 2 bases from V and 3 bases from J, with 8 bases between. The CDR3 sequence is 12 residues long. The CDR3 loop is CSARYSDYEQYF. CDR3 sequence (DNA): TGCAGTGCTAGATACTCCGACTACGAGCAGTACTTC.

V gene TRBV6-2 or TRBV6-3 combines with J gene TRBJ2-7, with D perhaps TRBD2 (5 bases). V was pared by 5 bases and J by 9 bases, with 17 bases between. CDR3 length equals 13 residues. Per the germline V gene, CDR1 is MNHEY and CDR2 is SVGEGT. CDR3 coding DNA: TGTGCCAGCAGTCTCACGGCCAACCGGGGGCAGTACTTC. This sequence encodes CASSLTANRGQYF.

The sample holds many counts of this clonotype. This chain connects TRBV29-1 to TRBJ2-7, with D possibly TRBD1 on 6 matching bases. The length of the CDR3 is 15 residues. Germline loops: CDR1 SQVTM, CDR2 ANQGSEA. Trimming stripped 1 base from V and 1 base from J, with 14 bases between. CDR3 sequence (DNA): TGCAGCGTTGAAGTTCAGGGGCCCCGATCCTACGAGCAGTACTTC. Translation: CSVEVQGPRSYEQYF.

This clonotype has just a few counts. V usage is TRBV29-1 and J usage is TRBJ2-1; 12 bases line up with TRBD2. CDR1 is SQVTM and CDR2 is ANQGSEA in the germline V gene. V was clipped by 3 bases and J by 7 bases; unmatched bases: 19. CDR3 length equals 19 residues. The CDR3 protein is CSVEDVGLAGRLPPNEQFF. Here the CDR3 DNA reads TGCAGCGTTGAGGATGTAGGACTAGCGGGAAGATTGCCCCCTAATGAGCAGTTCTTC.

This clonotype was detected ten times or more. V is TRBV12-3 or TRBV12-4 and J is TRBJ2-1; D not certain. V was trimmed by 4 bases and J by 1 base, leaving 2 bases between them. The CDR3 totals 12 residues. The CDR3 coding sequence is TGTGCCAGCAGTTGGTCCTACAATGAGCAGTTCTTC. Translated, it gives CASSWSYNEQFF.

The CDR3 spells CASSQLTSGNTDTQYF. As DNA, the CDR3 is TGTGCCAGCAGCCAACTGACTAGCGGAAACACAGATACGCAGTATTTT. This chain links TRBV7-9 with TRBJ2-3; 9 bases align to TRBD2. This CDR3 comprises 16 residues. Germline V CDR1 and CDR2: SEHNR, FQNEAQ (reference sequence). V trimming: 5 bases; J trimming: 2 bases; junction bases outside the gene matches: 8. The full variable domain, with the rest looked up from reference TRBV7-9 and TRBJ2-3, is DTGVSQNPRHKITKRGQNVTFRCDPISEHNRLYWYRQTLGQGPEFLTYFQNEAQLEKSRLLSDRFSAERPKGSFSTLEIQRTEQGDSAMYLCASSQLTSGNTDTQYFGPGTRLTVL.

This chain joins TRBV2 and TRBJ2-1; tentatively, D is TRBD1 (5 bases). Germline-derived CDR1 and CDR2 are SNHLY and FYNNEI. The V gene lost 3 bases and the J gene lost 8 bases, with 14 bases spanning the gap. The CDR3 is 14 residues long. CDR3 bases: TGTGCCAGCAGTGACCCCAGGGCTTACGATGAGCAGTTCTTC. It codes for CASSDPRAYDEQFF.

This clonotype was recorded a few times. The J gene is TRBJ2-7, the V gene TRBV11-2; 9 bases line up with TRBD1. V lost 3 bases and J lost 2; bases outside the gene matches: 5. The CDR3 loop spans 15 amino acids. Germline-derived CDR1 and CDR2 are SGHAT and FQNNGV. CDR3 region: CASSFAGTGTYEQYF. As DNA, the CDR3 is TGTGCCAGCAGCTTCGCCGGGACAGGGACCTACGAGCAGTACTTC.

The CDR3 region has the DNA TGCAGTGCTCGGGACAGAAACGGGGGCAATCAGCCCCAGCATTTT. As protein: CSARDRNGGNQPQHF. This sequence joins TRBV20-1 and TRBJ1-5; 7 positions agree with TRBD1. Germline V gene sequence: CDR1 DFQATT, CDR2 SNEGSKA (reference sequence). The J segment lost 2 bases and the V segment lost 5 bases, leaving 9 bases of the junction unmatched. The CDR3 runs to 15 residues.